These 3 T cell receptor beta chains were all obtained from the same sample, sequenced in a study of regulatory T cells in long-lasting Graves disease. Construction of TCR beta libraries relied on iRepertoire HTBI primers and on Arm-PCR targeting CDR3 regions. TCRdb redid the calling of the multiplex PCR reads with MiXCR, one entry per CDR3 protein. The table has roughly 450,000 distinct CDR3 sequences, about 20% seen once; the top ten hold 7% to 10%. The time point here: persistent/refractory GD, antithyroid drugs over 5 years with positive TRAb. RNA extracted from PBMCs served as the sequencing template. This sample comprised peripheral blood mononuclear cells (PBMCs), obtained when the disease was refractory, from a patient treated with antithyroid drugs. The receptors were gathered from a female donor with Graves disease.

The chain employs TRBV7-9 and TRBJ1-2; possibly TRBD1 for D (6 bases). Germline V CDR1 and CDR2: SEHNR, FQNEAQ (reference sequence). This CDR3 is built from 13 residues. V shed 5 bases and J shed 5 bases, with 12 bases lying between them. The CDR3 nucleotides read TGTGCCAGCAGCATAGGACAGTATTATGGCTACACCTTC. Its translation: CASSIGQYYGYTF.

This clonotype occurred once. The chain is built from TRBV6-1 and TRBJ2-2, with a possible D match to TRBD2 (6 bases). The CDR3 has 13 amino acids. Germline assignment: CDR1 MNHNS and CDR2 SASEGT. V was trimmed by 7 bases and J by 4 bases, leaving 10 bases between them. The CDR3 reads CASTGGITGELFF. The CDR3 DNA follows: TGTGCCAGCACTGGGGGGATCACCGGGGAGCTGTTTTTT.

Comments on this clonotype: Sequence at one end of the junction differs from germline and may be a read error. CDR3 region: CSVRDRRTSSYEQYF. The CDR3 bases are TGCAGTGTTAGAGATCGTCGGACTAGCTCCTACGAGCAGTACTTC. The chain links TRBV20-1 to TRBJ2-7, with 7 bases matching TRBD2. CDR1 and CDR2 from the germline V gene are DFQATT and SNEGSKA (reference sequence). This CDR3 has 15 amino acids.